This is a list of T cell receptor beta chains from one sample in a study of blood T cell repertoires in COVID-19. Measured with immunoSEQ multiplex PCR; TCRdb has only the in-frame clones, and not every one. The sample yields some 250,000 clones, around 88% seen once. Sequencing was carried out using peripheral blood. Receptor source: a woman aged 30 to 39 who had recovered from COVID-19. CDR3s include the opening cysteine and the closing phenylalanine or tryptophan. The D gene is left open where the match is weak. Clone sizes are given selectively: once, few, many, or a class where the clone is expanded.

clone_size: once; d_call: TRBD1; v_call: TRBV6-1; j_call: TRBJ1-5; cdr3_nt: TGTGCCAGCATTTGGGACAGGCTGCAGCCCCAGCATTTT; cdr3_aa: CASIWDRLQPQHF
clone_size: NA; d_call: TRBD2; v_call: TRBV19; j_call: TRBJ2-3; cdr3_nt: TGTGCCAGTACCCGACTAGCGGGGGCCACAGATACGCAGTATTTT; cdr3_aa: CASTRLAGATDTQYF
clone_size: few; d_call: NA; v_call: TRBV5-1; j_call: TRBJ1-2; cdr3_nt: TGCGCCAGCAGCTTGTTGTTAGGGGCTACCTATGGCTACACCTTC; cdr3_aa: CASSLLLGATYGYTF
clone_size: NA; d_call: TRBD1; v_call: TRBV6-2/TRBV6-3; j_call: TRBJ1-1; cdr3_nt: TGTGCCAGCAGTTACTCTATCCGGGACAGGAGGAGCACTGAAGCTTTCTTT; cdr3_aa: CASSYSIRDRRSTEAFF
clone_size: NA; d_call: TRBD1; v_call: TRBV27; j_call: TRBJ2-7; cdr3_nt: TGTGCCAGCAGTACCCCGGGACAGGGGTTCGTCGAGCAGTACTTC; cdr3_aa: CASSTPGQGFVEQYF
clone_size: NA; d_call: TRBD1; v_call: TRBV5-1; j_call: TRBJ1-1; cdr3_nt: TGCGCCAGCAGCACCGGACAGGGCATTGTCAACACTGAAGCTTTCTTT; cdr3_aa: CASSTGQGIVNTEAFF
clone_size: NA; d_call: NA; v_call: TRBV7-2; j_call: TRBJ1-4; cdr3_nt: TGTGCCAGCAGCTTATTGGCAAACACTAATGAAAAACTGTTTTTT; cdr3_aa: CASSLLANTNEKLFF
clone_size: NA; d_call: TRBD2; v_call: TRBV7-3; j_call: TRBJ2-3; cdr3_nt: TGTGCCAGCAGCTCAGGACTAGCGGGGGGGAGCACAGATACGCAGTATTTT; cdr3_aa: CASSSGLAGGSTDTQYF
clone_size: NA; d_call: TRBD2; v_call: TRBV7-3; j_call: TRBJ2-2; cdr3_nt: TGTGCCAGCAGCTCAACTAGCGGGGGAAACACCGGGGAGCTGTTTTTT; cdr3_aa: CASSSTSGGNTGELFF
clone_size: NA; d_call: NA; v_call: TRBV5-1; j_call: TRBJ1-1; cdr3_nt: TGCGCCAGCAGACCACAGGGAGAGAACACTGAAGCTTTCTTT; cdr3_aa: CASRPQGENTEAFF
clone_size: once; d_call: NA; v_call: TRBV5-5; j_call: TRBJ1-3; cdr3_nt: TGTGCCAGCAGTTCCTCGGGACTGGGAAACACCATATATTTT; cdr3_aa: CASSSSGLGNTIYF
clone_size: NA; d_call: NA; v_call: TRBV28; j_call: TRBJ2-7; cdr3_nt: TGTGCCAGCAGCTCAGGGGTCCCCCTATCAGACTTC; cdr3_aa: CASSSGVPLSDF
clone_size: NA; d_call: NA; v_call: TRBV5-1; j_call: TRBJ1-1; cdr3_nt: TGCGCCAGCAGCTCTGACAGGCCCACTGAAGCTTTCTTT; cdr3_aa: CASSSDRPTEAFF
clone_size: NA; d_call: NA; v_call: TRBV4-2; j_call: TRBJ1-1; cdr3_nt: TGTGCCAGCAGCCAAGGGAGCCTTGAAGCTTTCTTT; cdr3_aa: CASSQGSLEAFF
clone_size: NA; d_call: NA; v_call: TRBV6-5; j_call: TRBJ2-5; cdr3_nt: TGTGCCAGCAGCCCCCGACGGAGCTTCGGGACCCAGTACTTC; cdr3_aa: CASSPRRSFGTQYF
clone_size: NA; d_call: NA; v_call: TRBV30; j_call: TRBJ1-5; cdr3_nt: TGTGCCTGGAGTCTCGCAGACAATCAGCCCCAGCATTTT; cdr3_aa: CAWSLADNQPQHF
clone_size: NA; d_call: TRBD2; v_call: TRBV19; j_call: TRBJ2-1; cdr3_nt: TGTGCCAGTAGTCCCCGGGGAGGGGCGGTCAATGAGCAGTTCTTC; cdr3_aa: CASSPRGGAVNEQFF
clone_size: NA; d_call: TRBD1; v_call: TRBV9; j_call: TRBJ1-1; cdr3_nt: TGTGCCAGCAGCGTAGCTAAGGAACCGGGACAGGGAAGGAACACTGAAGCTTTCTTT; cdr3_aa: CASSVAKEPGQGRNTEAFF
clone_size: NA; d_call: NA; v_call: TRBV5-6; j_call: TRBJ2-3; cdr3_nt: TGTGCCAGCAGCTTGGATAATGTTGGGGGCACGCAGTATTTT; cdr3_aa: CASSLDNVGGTQYF
clone_size: NA; d_call: TRBD2; v_call: TRBV19; j_call: TRBJ2-3; cdr3_nt: TGTGCCAGTGAAGACCGGGGGGGCAGGGATACGCAGTATTTT; cdr3_aa: CASEDRGGRDTQYF
clone_size: NA; d_call: NA; v_call: TRBV6-6; j_call: TRBJ1-4; cdr3_nt: TGTGCCAGCTCGTACTATCAGGGGATTAATGAAAAACTGTTTTTT; cdr3_aa: CASSYYQGINEKLFF
clone_size: NA; d_call: NA; v_call: TRBV7-3; j_call: TRBJ1-1; cdr3_nt: TGTGCCAGCAGCTTCAGCGGGGACACTGAAGCTTTCTTT; cdr3_aa: CASSFSGDTEAFF
clone_size: NA; d_call: NA; v_call: TRBV6-5; j_call: TRBJ1-2; cdr3_nt: TGTGCCAGCAGGCGAGACTATGGCTACACCTTC; cdr3_aa: CASRRDYGYTF
clone_size: once; d_call: NA; v_call: TRBV5-1; j_call: TRBJ2-6; cdr3_nt: TGCGCCAGCAGGAGTACAGGGAGCGAGGCCAACGTCCTGACTTTC; cdr3_aa: CASRSTGSEANVLTF
clone_size: NA; d_call: NA; v_call: TRBV9; j_call: TRBJ2-3; cdr3_nt: TGTGCCAGCAGCTATACAACAGGGCACCCGTCGCAGTATTTT; cdr3_aa: CASSYTTGHPSQYF
clone_size: NA; d_call: TRBD2; v_call: TRBV29-1; j_call: TRBJ2-1; cdr3_nt: TGCAGCGTACACCCGGGGGCTAGCGGGGGGTGGCCCGATGAGCAGTTCTTC; cdr3_aa: CSVHPGASGGWPDEQFF
clone_size: few; d_call: NA; v_call: TRBV5-1; j_call: TRBJ2-7; cdr3_nt: TGCGCCAGCAGCTTGGAAATGCGGGGAGTGACCTACGAGCAGTACTTC; cdr3_aa: CASSLEMRGVTYEQYF
clone_size: NA; d_call: NA; v_call: TRBV30; j_call: TRBJ2-3; cdr3_nt: TGTGCCTGGAGTGTTCGGAGCACAGATACGCAGTATTTT; cdr3_aa: CAWSVRSTDTQYF
clone_size: once; d_call: NA; v_call: TRBV9; j_call: TRBJ1-1; cdr3_nt: TGTGCCAGCAGCCCCCGGACAAGTCTGAACACTGAAGCTTTCTTT; cdr3_aa: CASSPRTSLNTEAFF
clone_size: NA; d_call: TRBD1; v_call: TRBV20-1; j_call: TRBJ1-1; cdr3_nt: TGCAGTGCTAGTGAACAGGGGATTGACGGTGAAGCTTTCTTT; cdr3_aa: CSASEQGIDGEAFF
clone_size: NA; d_call: TRBD1; v_call: TRBV6-6; j_call: TRBJ2-2; cdr3_nt: TGTGCCAGCAACCAACAGGGGGCAGGGGGGGAGCTGTTTTTT; cdr3_aa: CASNQQGAGGELFF
clone_size: NA; d_call: TRBD1; v_call: TRBV19; j_call: TRBJ2-2; cdr3_nt: TGTGCCAGTAGTCCCCTCTTCGACAGGGCGAACACCGGGGAGCTGTTTTTT; cdr3_aa: CASSPLFDRANTGELFF
clone_size: NA; d_call: NA; v_call: TRBV6-5; j_call: TRBJ2-2; cdr3_nt: TGTGCCAGCAGTTACGATCGGTCCGGGGAGCTGTTTTTT; cdr3_aa: CASSYDRSGELFF
clone_size: NA; d_call: NA; v_call: TRBV10-1; j_call: TRBJ2-2; cdr3_nt: TGCGCCAGCAGTGACTCTGGTGCGGGGTACGGGGAGCTGTTTTTT; cdr3_aa: CASSDSGAGYGELFF
clone_size: NA; d_call: TRBD2; v_call: TRBV2; j_call: TRBJ2-1; cdr3_nt: TGTGCCAGCAGTGGGGGACTAGGGTCGACCAATGAGCAGTTCTTC; cdr3_aa: CASSGGLGSTNEQFF
clone_size: once; d_call: NA; v_call: TRBV7-9; j_call: TRBJ1-1; cdr3_nt: TGTGCCAGCAGCGGAGGCGGGGGCACTGAAGCTTTCTTT; cdr3_aa: CASSGGGGTEAFF
clone_size: NA; d_call: NA; v_call: TRBV9; j_call: TRBJ1-1; cdr3_nt: TGTGCCAGCAGCCGCACTGATAACACTGAAGCTTTCTTT; cdr3_aa: CASSRTDNTEAFF
clone_size: NA; d_call: NA; v_call: TRBV12-3/TRBV12-4; j_call: TRBJ2-7; cdr3_nt: TGTGCCAGCAGTTTAACTCGGTACGAGCAGTACTTC; cdr3_aa: CASSLTRYEQYF
clone_size: NA; d_call: NA; v_call: TRBV6-2/TRBV6-3; j_call: TRBJ1-2; cdr3_nt: TGTGCCAGCAGTTACTCGAGTTCGGGGGGAACTACTGGCTACACCTTC; cdr3_aa: CASSYSSSGGTTGYTF
clone_size: NA; d_call: NA; v_call: TRBV2; j_call: TRBJ1-1; cdr3_nt: TGTGCCAGCAACAGGGCGAACACTGAAGCTTTCTTT; cdr3_aa: CASNRANTEAFF
clone_size: NA; d_call: NA; v_call: TRBV4-1; j_call: TRBJ2-1; cdr3_nt: TGCGCCAGCAGCCAAGATGACCGAGGGGGCAATGAGCAGTTCTTC; cdr3_aa: CASSQDDRGGNEQFF
clone_size: NA; d_call: TRBD1; v_call: TRBV11-2; j_call: TRBJ2-1; cdr3_nt: TGTGCCAGCAGCTTAGAACCGCGGACAGGGCCCTACAATGAGCAGTTCTTC; cdr3_aa: CASSLEPRTGPYNEQFF
clone_size: once; d_call: NA; v_call: TRBV5-1; j_call: TRBJ1-1; cdr3_nt: TGCGCCAGCAGCTTAGGGGCGGAAGCTTTCTTT; cdr3_aa: CASSLGAEAFF
clone_size: NA; d_call: TRBD1; v_call: TRBV6-2/TRBV6-3; j_call: TRBJ2-7; cdr3_nt: TGTGCCAGCAGTACACCGGGACAGGGGGGATCCTACGAGCAGTACTTC; cdr3_aa: CASSTPGQGGSYEQYF
clone_size: few; d_call: TRBD1; v_call: TRBV13; j_call: TRBJ2-1; cdr3_nt: TGTGCCAGCAGCCCCGGGGACAGGGGGCGCGATGAGCAGTTCTTC; cdr3_aa: CASSPGDRGRDEQFF
clone_size: NA; d_call: TRBD2; v_call: TRBV5-1; j_call: TRBJ2-5; cdr3_nt: TGCGCCAGCAGATCAGCGGGGTCCCCCGCCGGGGAGACCCAGTACTTC; cdr3_aa: CASRSAGSPAGETQYF
clone_size: NA; d_call: NA; v_call: TRBV6-5; j_call: TRBJ2-5; cdr3_nt: TGTGCCAGCAGTTTAAGGGGGGGATCAGAGACCCAGTACTTC; cdr3_aa: CASSLRGGSETQYF
clone_size: NA; d_call: NA; v_call: TRBV12-5; j_call: TRBJ2-1; cdr3_nt: TGTGCTAGTGGTCCCGGGGGAGGCGGGAATTACAATGAGCAGTTCTTC; cdr3_aa: CASGPGGGGNYNEQFF
clone_size: NA; d_call: NA; v_call: TRBV9; j_call: TRBJ1-6; cdr3_nt: TGTGCCAGCAGTGAAGCCAGGGTGAATTCACCCCTCCACTTT; cdr3_aa: CASSEARVNSPLHF
clone_size: NA; d_call: NA; v_call: TRBV5-1; j_call: TRBJ1-3; cdr3_nt: TGCGCCAGCAGCTTGGAACAGGCCTCTGGAAACACCATATATTTT; cdr3_aa: CASSLEQASGNTIYF
clone_size: NA; d_call: NA; v_call: TRBV21-1; j_call: TRBJ2-7; cdr3_nt: TGTGCCAGCAGCTCCCGCCTGAGGAGACAGGGTACCAGGTACGAGCAGTACTTC; cdr3_aa: CASSSRLRRQGTRYEQYF
clone_size: NA; d_call: NA; v_call: TRBV29-1; j_call: TRBJ2-5; cdr3_nt: TGCAGCGTTGCTTTCCGCGGGGGCGGGGAGACCCAGTACTTC; cdr3_aa: CSVAFRGGGETQYF
clone_size: once; d_call: TRBD1; v_call: TRBV2; j_call: TRBJ2-2; cdr3_nt: TGTGCCAGCAATATCGGACAGGGCGAAACCGGGGAGCTGTTTTTT; cdr3_aa: CASNIGQGETGELFF
clone_size: NA; d_call: NA; v_call: TRBV25-1; j_call: TRBJ1-1; cdr3_nt: TGTGCCTCTTTGGGAGGGTCTATTGGCTCTGAAGCTTTCTTT; cdr3_aa: CASLGGSIGSEAFF
clone_size: NA; d_call: TRBD1; v_call: TRBV30; j_call: TRBJ1-1; cdr3_nt: TGTGCCTGGAGTTCACTCTTTTCAGGGGGCGTCAACACTGAAGCTTTCTTT; cdr3_aa: CAWSSLFSGGVNTEAFF
clone_size: NA; d_call: NA; v_call: TRBV5-4; j_call: TRBJ1-6; cdr3_nt: TGTGCCAGCAGCCTGACAGTTAATTCACCCCTCCACTTT; cdr3_aa: CASSLTVNSPLHF
clone_size: few; d_call: NA; v_call: TRBV18; j_call: TRBJ2-7; cdr3_nt: TGTGCCAGCTCACTGGAGGTTGGATTTCGGGGTGAGCAGTACTTC; cdr3_aa: CASSLEVGFRGEQYF